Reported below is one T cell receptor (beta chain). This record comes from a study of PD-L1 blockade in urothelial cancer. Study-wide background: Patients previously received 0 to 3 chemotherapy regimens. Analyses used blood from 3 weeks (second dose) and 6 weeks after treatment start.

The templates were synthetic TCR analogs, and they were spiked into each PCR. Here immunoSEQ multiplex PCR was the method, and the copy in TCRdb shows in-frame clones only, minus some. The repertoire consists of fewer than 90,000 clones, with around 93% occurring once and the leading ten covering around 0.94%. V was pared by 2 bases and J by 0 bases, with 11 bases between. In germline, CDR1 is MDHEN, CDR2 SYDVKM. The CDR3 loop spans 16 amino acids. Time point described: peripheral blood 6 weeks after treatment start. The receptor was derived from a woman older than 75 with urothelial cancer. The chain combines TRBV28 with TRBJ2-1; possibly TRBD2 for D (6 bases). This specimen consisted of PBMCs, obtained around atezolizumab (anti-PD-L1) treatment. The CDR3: CASSLEAGISYNEQFF. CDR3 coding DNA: TGTGCCAGCAGTTTAGAGGCGGGGATCTCCTACAATGAGCAGTTCTTC.